This entry lists 21 T cell receptor beta chains sequenced from one sample in a study of T-cell reconstitution after alpha-beta-depleted transplantation in children (dated by TCRdb to about 2016). Reading the label with the study, this specimen's treatment or condition is: allogeneic hematopoietic cell transplantation with graft depleted of TCRalphabeta T cells and CD19 B cells. Libraries were prepared through PCR. Instrument on record: Illumina HiSeq 2500. To normalize quantification of the TCRbeta repertoire, the TCR libraries were built with molecular barcoding that relied on unique molecular identifiers. TCRdb passed the public sequencing reads through fastp at Q25 and MiXCR, retaining productive beta sequences. One record per CDR3 amino acid sequence lists the most common genes and DNA. This sample comprises 450,000 to 550,000 distinct CDR3 sequences, about an eighth of them detected only once. Roughly 15% of the sample comes from the top ten.

The sample was PBMCs, mostly from graft donor cells, taken 180 days after TCRalphabeta/CD19-depleted stem cell transplant. These receptors all stem from a female patient under 10 years old who had a stem cell transplant for aplastic anemia, so the T cells may come from the graft donor.

This chain joins TRBV7-9 and TRBJ2-1, with 8 bases identical to TRBD2. This CDR3 has 16 residues. Trimming took 3 bases from V and 0 from J; bases not matched to a gene: 4. Germline-derived CDR1 and CDR2 are SEHNR and FQNEAQ (reference sequence). The CDR3 nucleotides are TGTGCCAGCAGCTTTGGCGGGGGGCGCTCCTACAATGAGCAGTTCTTC. This gives the protein CASSFGGGRSYNEQFF.

The table lists this clonotype with many counts. The chain carries TRBV7-2 and TRBJ1-5; D is perhaps TRBD1 (6 bases). This CDR3 is 13 amino acids long. With 6 bases removed from V and 1 base from J, the gap between germline ends came to 7 bases. CDR1 SGHTA and CDR2 FQGNSA come from the germline V gene. In nucleotides, the CDR3 is TGTGCCAGCAGACAGGGAAGCAATCAGCCCCAGCATTTT. This gives the protein CASRQGSNQPQHF.

V gene TRBV5-1 combines with J gene TRBJ2-2; TRBD2 matches at 9 bases. This CDR3 comprises 16 residues. Germline V CDR1 and CDR2: SGHRS, YFSETQ. With 3 bases clipped from V and 5 bases from J, the junction kept 8 bases outside the gene matches. CDR3 coding DNA: TGCGCCAGCAGCTCCGTGAGCGGGGGGCGGACCGGGGAGCTGTTTTTT. Protein: CASSSVSGGRTGELFF. Looking up the rest from reference TRBV5-1 and TRBJ2-2 gives the full variable domain: KAGVTQTPRYLIKTRGQQVTLSCSPISGHRSVSWYQQTPGQGLQFLFEYFSETQRNKGNFPGRFSGRQFSNSRSEMNVSTLELGDSALYLCASSSVSGGRTGELFFGEGSRLTVL.

V and J are TRBV29-1 and TRBJ2-2, with D possibly TRBD1 on 5 matching bases. The V and J ends lost 6 bases and 5 bases respectively, with 10 bases between them. Germline values: CDR1 SQVTM, CDR2 ANQGSEA. This CDR3 is 12 amino acids long. CDR3 region: CSVVQGTGELFF. Here the CDR3 DNA reads TGCAGCGTCGTCCAGGGAACCGGGGAGCTGTTTTTT.

The chain has TRBV12-3 or TRBV12-4 and TRBJ2-2; 11 bases map to TRBD1. The V and J ends lost 6 bases and 1 base, in that order; junction bases with no gene match: 4. The CDR3 is 16 amino acids. The DNA of the CDR3 is TGTGCCAGCAGCACGGACAGGGGGCTGAACACCGGGGAGCTGTTTTTT. Translation: CASSTDRGLNTGELFF.

This sequence joins TRBV28 and TRBJ2-7; D tentatively reads TRBD1 or TRBD2 (5 bases each). Per the germline V gene, CDR1 is MDHEN and CDR2 is SYDVKM. The CDR3 extends over 16 amino acids. V shed 5 bases and J shed 2 bases, with 19 bases lying between them. CDR3 residues: CASSRVSGTGTYEQYF. Here the CDR3 DNA reads TGTGCCAGCAGTAGAGTATCCGGGACCGGTACCTACGAGCAGTACTTC.

This clonotype turned up a few times. This chain joins TRBV7-2 and TRBJ2-1; 7 positions match TRBD1. The junction had 6 bases not matched to a gene; V was cut back by 4 bases and J by 9 bases. In germline, CDR1 is SGHTA, CDR2 FQGNSA. This CDR3 contains 13 residues. In DNA form, the CDR3 reads TGTGCCAGCAGCTCGAACAGGGGTTCTGAGCAGTTCTTC. The encoded protein is CASSSNRGSEQFF.

This clonotype was found many times. The V gene is TRBV7-2, the J gene TRBJ1-1; D remains unclear. Germline V gene data show CDR1 as SGHTA and CDR2 as FQGNSA. The CDR3 contains 15 residues. Trimming took 1 base from V and 2 from J, leaving 11 bases between them. The chain's CDR3 is CASSLDSRLNTEAFF. The DNA for the CDR3 is TGTGCCAGCAGCTTAGACTCCCGACTTAACACTGAAGCTTTCTTT.

Only a few counts were recorded for this clonotype. This chain joins TRBV5-1 and TRBJ2-1, with a tentative D call TRBD2 (5 bases). The CDR3 sequence is 14 residues long. Germline CDR1 and CDR2: SGHRS and YFSETQ. The V end lost 8 bases, the J end lost 0 bases, and 12 bases lay between the germline ends. CDR3 sequence: CASARGSSYNEQFF. The CDR3 DNA reads as TGCGCCAGTGCGAGAGGGAGCTCCTACAATGAGCAGTTCTTC.

V usage is TRBV7-2 and J usage is TRBJ2-3, with D maybe TRBD1 (6 bases). Germline V gene data show CDR1 as SGHTA and CDR2 as FQGNSA. The V end lost 5 bases, the J end lost 0 bases, and 15 bases lay between the germline ends. This CDR3 is 16 amino acids long. The CDR3 loop is CASSGRGYSSTDTQYF. In DNA form, the CDR3 reads TGTGCCAGCAGCGGCAGGGGCTACTCGAGCACAGATACGCAGTATTTT.

The chain carries TRBV9 and TRBJ1-1; D might be TRBD1 (6 bases). Trimming stripped 2 bases from V and 4 bases from J, with 30 bases between. This CDR3 is built from 20 residues. Looked up from germline, CDR1 is SGDLS and CDR2 is YYNGEE. Written as DNA, the CDR3 is TGTGCCAGCAGCGTCAATAACAGGGTTCGTAAAAAAGACGGTGGCACTGAAGCTTTCTTT. This translates into CASSVNNRVRKKDGGTEAFF.

This chain joins TRBV6-5 and TRBJ2-1; 10 nucleotides agree with TRBD2. With V trimmed by 4 bases and J by 6 bases, 6 bases remained unmatched. Looked up from germline, CDR1 is MNHEY and CDR2 is SVGAGI. The CDR3 consists of 15 residues. CDR3 region: CASSLAGGIFNEQFF. CDR3 in DNA: TGTGCCAGCAGTTTAGCGGGAGGTATCTTCAATGAGCAGTTCTTC.

The CDR3 reads CASSQDFTDTQYF. CDR3 DNA: TGCGCCAGCAGCCAAGATTTCACAGATACGCAGTATTTT. The chain links TRBV4-3 to TRBJ2-3; D uncertain. From germline, CDR1 is LGHNA and CDR2 YSLEER. Trimming shortened V by 0 bases and J by 2 bases, and 3 bases separated the two germline ends. There are 13 residues in the CDR3.

The chain links TRBV20-1 to TRBJ2-5, with D hard to call. Trimming pared 3 bases from V and 7 bases from J, leaving 12 bases between. Germline CDR1 is DFQATT and CDR2 is SNEGSKA (reference sequence). The CDR3 is made up of 12 amino acids. The CDR3 spells CSASRQARTQYF. The CDR3 DNA reads TGCAGTGCTAGTCGGCAGGCGAGGACCCAGTACTTC.

This chain links TRBV6-1 with TRBJ2-1, with a possible D match to TRBD1 (5 bases). V was clipped by 11 bases and J by 1 base, with 9 bases between them. Germline V gene data show CDR1 as MNHNS and CDR2 as SASEGT. This CDR3 has 12 residues. CDR3 nucleotides: TGTGCCGCCGACAGTTCCTACAATGAGCAGTTCTTC. Protein: CAADSSYNEQFF.

This clonotype was seen many times. V usage is TRBV12-3 or TRBV12-4 and J usage is TRBJ1-1, with 9 bases matching TRBD1. CDR3 length: 13 residues. The ends lost 5 bases at V and 12 bases at J; junction bases unmatched: 10. This chain's CDR3 is CASSVPGDRASFF. The CDR3 DNA sequence: TGTGCCAGCAGTGTTCCCGGGGACAGGGCGTCTTTCTTT.

This clonotype was picked up many times. The chain employs TRBV27 and TRBJ1-2; TRBD1 might be the D (6 bases). CDR3 length: 17 residues. V shed 6 bases and J shed 6 bases, with 26 bases lying between them. Germline-derived CDR1 and CDR2 are MNHEY and SMNVEV (reference sequence). The CDR3 bases are TGTGCCAGCAGCGGTACAGGGCCAAGCGTCTTCAACGATGGCTACACCTTC. This sequence encodes CASSGTGPSVFNDGYTF.

The V and J genes are TRBV19 and TRBJ2-7; 7 nucleotides align to TRBD2. Trimming cost V 10 bases and J 3 bases; bases outside gene matches: 6. This CDR3 has 12 residues. The germline V gene encodes CDR1 LNHDA and CDR2 SQIVND (reference sequence). The CDR3 nucleotides are TGTGCCACCGGGACTACCAACTACGAGCAGTACTTC. Amino acids: CATGTTNYEQYF.

This clonotype was seen at least ten times. The V call is TRBV5-1, the J call TRBJ2-3; 8 bases are shared with TRBD2. This CDR3 contains 15 residues. After removal of 3 bases from V and 2 bases from J, the junction contained 5 bases not matched to a gene. The V gene's germline CDR1 is SGHRS and CDR2 YFSETQ. In nucleotides, the CDR3 is TGCGCCAGCAGCTCGACTAGCGCTTACACAGATACGCAGTATTTT. Protein product: CASSSTSAYTDTQYF.

The chain combines TRBV7-2 with TRBJ1-5; 9 nucleotides align to TRBD1. V lost 1 base, J lost 7 bases, and 8 bases stayed unmatched. This CDR3 comprises 16 residues. The germline gives CDR1 SGHTA, CDR2 FQGNSA. The CDR3 DNA follows: TGTGCCAGCAGCTTAGTGGGGGGACAGGGACACCAGCCCCAGCATTTT. Translated: CASSLVGGQGHQPQHF.

The V gene is TRBV18, the J gene TRBJ2-1; perhaps D is TRBD1 or TRBD2 (7 bases each). Germline V gives CDR1 KGHSH, CDR2 LQKENI. Deletions cut 8 bases from V and 0 bases from J, with 20 bases between. The CDR3 contains 17 residues. The CDR3 sequence: CASAVRGSGDSYNEQFF. CDR3 coding DNA: TGTGCCAGCGCGGTCAGGGGGAGCGGGGACTCCTACAATGAGCAGTTCTTC.